The source of this T cell receptor (beta chain) is a study of radiotherapy plus CTLA-4 blockade in lung cancer. Study-wide background: There were objective responses in around 18% of patients, and around 31% had disease control. Study-level results: It was early blood T cell clone dynamics, with interferon-beta, that reportedly best predicted response.

The repertoire was sequenced with immunoSEQ multiplex PCR; TCRdb's copy has only in-frame clones and lacks some. The table includes tens of thousands of clones, approximately 86% detected once. As for this clone: Its cognate antigen is unknown.

Participants had chemo-refractory metastatic non-small-cell lung cancer and were treated with focal radiation plus ipilimumab CTLA-4 blockade. Here the sequenced sample was peripheral blood, taken from a patient treated with radiotherapy plus ipilimumab. The sequence derives from a human donor with non-small cell lung cancer that progressed on radiotherapy plus ipilimumab.

CDR3 in amino acids: CASSVQLGPSSGNTIYF. In DNA form, the CDR3 reads TGTGCCAGCAGCGTGCAGCTCGGTCCTTCCTCTGGAAACACCATATATTTT. The chain uses TRBV9 and TRBJ1-3; D not resolved. Trimming removed 2 bases from V and 0 bases from J, with 15 bases in between. Per the germline V gene, CDR1 is SGDLS and CDR2 is YYNGEE. The CDR3 spans 17 residues.